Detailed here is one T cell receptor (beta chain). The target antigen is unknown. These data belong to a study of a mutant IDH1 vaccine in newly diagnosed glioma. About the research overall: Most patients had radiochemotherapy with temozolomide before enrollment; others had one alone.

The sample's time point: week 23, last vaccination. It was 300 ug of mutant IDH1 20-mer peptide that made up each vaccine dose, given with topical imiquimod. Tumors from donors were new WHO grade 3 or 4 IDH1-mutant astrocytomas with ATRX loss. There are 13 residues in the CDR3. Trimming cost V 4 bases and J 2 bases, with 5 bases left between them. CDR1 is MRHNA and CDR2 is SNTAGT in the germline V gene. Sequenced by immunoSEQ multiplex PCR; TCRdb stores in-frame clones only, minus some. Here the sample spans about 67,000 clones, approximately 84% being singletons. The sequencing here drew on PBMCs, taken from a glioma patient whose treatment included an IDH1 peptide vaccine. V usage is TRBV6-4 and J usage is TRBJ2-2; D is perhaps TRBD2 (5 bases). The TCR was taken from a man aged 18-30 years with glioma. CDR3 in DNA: TGTGCCAGCAGTGCTAGCAACACCGGGGAGCTGTTTTTT. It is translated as CASSASNTGELFF.